A single T cell receptor (beta chain) is shown here with its context. This entry comes from a study of identical twins. TCRdb re-derived calls from the 5' RACE reads in MiXCR, one entry per CDR3 protein. This sample yields under 500,000 distinct CDR3 sequences, of which around 15% are seen a single time; approximately 0.9% belongs to the top ten. J lost 13 bases, V lost 4 bases, and 3 bases had no gene match. This CDR3 comprises 11 residues. Germline V lookup: CDR1 SNHLY, CDR2 FYNNEI. These sequences were also reported in another study, on yellow fever vaccine responses in identical twins.

The clonotype was recovered from a woman younger than 30 in good health. Sample: CD4+ T cells sorted from blood. This chain links TRBV2 with TRBJ2-4; TRBD1 matches 8 bases. The CDR3 nucleotides are TGTGCCAGCAGTGTGGACAGGGAGCAGTACTTC. This translates into CASSVDREQYF.